A single sample gave rise to the 27 T cell receptor beta chains below, sequenced in a study of T-cell memory formation after mild COVID-19. From the 5' RACE reads, TCRdb called clonotypes with MiXCR, one entry per CDR3 protein. The sample holds about 410,000 distinct CDR3 sequences; less than 25% are singletons and the top ten take approximately 14%. The sample comprised PBMCs or a T cell subset sorted from them (not recorded which). Every receptor here comes from an adult woman who had mild COVID-19 (a few samples of this study predate the infection). Cell type and time point are not known.

This clonotype was observed a few times. The rearrangement uses TRBV20-1 and TRBJ2-2, with D unclear. Germline V gene sequence: CDR1 DFQATT, CDR2 SNEGSKA (reference sequence). The CDR3 extends over 13 amino acids. V dropped 2 bases and J dropped 9 bases, with 13 bases sitting between them. CDR3 bases: TGCAGTGCTAGACCGTTAGAATCCTGGGAGCTGTTTTTT. This translates into CSARPLESWELFF.

V and J are TRBV4-1 and TRBJ1-3; unclear D gene. CDR3 length: 16 residues. Trimming took off 1 base at V and 4 bases at J, with 14 bases between the two ends. Germline V gene data show CDR1 as MGHRA and CDR2 as YSYEKL. CDR3 region: CASSQGPSSLGNTIYF. The CDR3 DNA sequence: TGCGCCAGCAGCCAAGGACCCAGTTCGCTCGGAAACACCATATATTTT.

Many counts were recorded for this clonotype. The chain has TRBV20-1 and TRBJ2-3; a weak D match, TRBD1 (5 bases). This CDR3 is built from 12 residues. Germline values: CDR1 DFQATT, CDR2 SNEGSKA (reference sequence). V was trimmed by 5 bases and J by 2 bases, leaving 8 bases between them. CDR3 sequence (DNA): TGCAGTGCTGCCAGGGACACAGATACGCAGTATTTT. Protein sequence: CSAARDTDTQYF.

This clonotype was detected only a few times. The chain recombines TRBV13 with TRBJ2-7; possible D gene TRBD2, 6 bases. V dropped 4 bases and J dropped 3 bases, with 10 bases sitting between them. The CDR3 is made up of 13 amino acids. Germline lookup yields CDR1 PRHDT and CDR2 FYEKMQ (reference sequence). The CDR3 nucleotides read TGTGCCAGCAGCTCCTGGCGGGGCTACGAGCAGTACTTC. Protein product: CASSSWRGYEQYF.

This clonotype occurred many times. The chain has TRBV7-9 and TRBJ1-1; TRBD1 matches at 8 bases. Per germline, CDR1 SEHNR and CDR2 FQNEAQ (reference sequence). The CDR3 runs 15 residues. V lost 4 bases to trimming and J lost 6 bases; unmatched junction nucleotides: 10. CDR3 amino acids: CASSSLTGAGAEAFF. The CDR3 nucleotides read TGTGCCAGCAGCTCTCTGACAGGGGCGGGGGCTGAAGCTTTCTTT.

This rearrangement joins TRBV29-1 to TRBJ1-1; TRBD1 is a possible D gene (5 bases). This CDR3 comprises 14 residues. The germline CDR1 and CDR2 sequences are SQVTM and ANQGSEA. V shed 5 bases and J shed 11 bases, with 24 bases lying between them. The CDR3 region is CSVTPGGASIGAFF. CDR3 coding DNA: TGCAGCGTTACCCCAGGTGGGGCCTCTATCGGGGCTTTCTTT.

This clonotype has only a few counts. CDR3 DNA: TGTGCCACCAGTGATGACACGAGGGAGCAGTACTTC. Residues: CATSDDTREQYF. The rearrangement joins TRBV24-1 to TRBJ2-7; D is undetermined. V shed 3 bases and J shed 7 bases, with 9 bases lying between them. Germline loops: CDR1 KGHDR, CDR2 SFDVKD. The CDR3 extends over 12 amino acids.

This chain connects TRBV12-3 or TRBV12-4 to TRBJ2-3; 8 nucleotides align to TRBD2. Unmatched junction bases numbered 12, after V lost 3 bases and J lost 4 bases. This CDR3 spans 17 amino acids. DNA of the CDR3: TGTGCCAGCAGTTTCCGCTTTGCGGGAGGTTGGGCAGATACGCAGTATTTT. Translated: CASSFRFAGGWADTQYF.

V and J are TRBV3-1 and TRBJ2-1; D may match TRBD1 or TRBD2 (5 bases each). The germline V gene has CDR1 LGHDT and CDR2 YNNKEL (reference sequence). CDR3 size: 13 residues. Trimming shortened V by 3 bases and J by 8 bases, and 11 bases separated the two germline ends. CDR3 sequence: CASSHEGHDEQFF. For the CDR3, the DNA is TGTGCCAGCAGCCATGAGGGGCACGATGAGCAGTTCTTC.

The rearrangement links TRBV12-3 or TRBV12-4 to TRBJ1-1, with unresolved D. The V and J ends lost 8 bases and 3 bases respectively, with 16 bases between them. This CDR3 region has 14 residues. CDR3 nucleotides: TGTGCCAGCCCCGTGGGAGGGCGCGACACTGAAGCTTTCTTT. Residues: CASPVGGRDTEAFF.

The chain uses TRBV12-3 or TRBV12-4 and TRBJ1-1; D is ambiguous. Trimming cost V 10 bases and J 7 bases, with 10 bases left between them. This CDR3 comprises 10 residues. This CDR3 is CATVRVEAFF. The CDR3 DNA reads as TGTGCCACCGTGAGAGTTGAAGCTTTCTTT.

This clonotype was observed a handful of times. The chain couples TRBV12-3 or TRBV12-4 to TRBJ2-2; D call uncertain. V lost 3 bases, J lost 8 bases, and 10 bases lay in between. The CDR3 length is 13 residues. The CDR3 sequence is CASSLLSGGELFF. Here the CDR3 DNA reads TGTGCCAGCAGTTTGCTTTCAGGAGGGGAGCTGTTTTTT.

The table lists this clonotype with a few counts. The CDR3 here is CASTGRESEAFF. CDR3 nucleotide sequence: TGTGCCAGCACGGGCAGGGAGAGTGAAGCTTTCTTT. This chain uses TRBV6-2 or TRBV6-3 with TRBJ1-1, with D possibly matching TRBD1 (5 bases). CDR3 length: 12 amino acids. V gave up 7 bases and J gave up 7 bases, with 13 bases separating them. Germline CDR1 reads MNHEY; CDR2 reads SVGEGT.

The chain employs TRBV5-1 and TRBJ1-1; 8 bases map to TRBD1. Losses at the gene ends were 1 base for V and 0 bases for J; bases not matched to a gene: 2. Germline lookup yields CDR1 SGHRS and CDR2 YFSETQ. The CDR3 spans 15 residues. CDR3: CASSLTGGLNTEAFF. The CDR3, as DNA: TGCGCCAGCAGCTTGACAGGGGGATTGAACACTGAAGCTTTCTTT. Full variable domain (rest looked up from reference TRBV5-1 and TRBJ1-1): KAGVTQTPRYLIKTRGQQVTLSCSPISGHRSVSWYQQTPGQGLQFLFEYFSETQRNKGNFPGRFSGRQFSNSRSEMNVSTLELGDSALYLCASSLTGGLNTEAFFGQGTRLTVV.

This clonotype was counted between two and nine times. This chain joins TRBV7-9 and TRBJ2-3; TRBD2 is a possible D gene (6 bases). Trimming left V 4 bases short and J 14 bases short, with 16 bases between. The germline gives CDR1 SEHNR, CDR2 FQNEAQ (reference sequence). This CDR3 region has 12 residues. CDR3 in amino acids: CASSSLAQIPYF. Written as DNA, the CDR3 is TGTGCCAGCAGCTCACTAGCCCAAATTCCGTATTTT.

This CDR3 reads CASSSRSLPQYNEQFF. CDR3 in DNA: TGCGCCAGCAGCTCAAGGTCACTACCCCAGTACAATGAGCAGTTCTTC. This sequence joins TRBV4-3 and TRBJ2-1; D gene uncertain. Germline CDR1 reads LGHNA; CDR2 reads YSLEER. CDR3 size: 16 residues. V was shortened by 5 bases and J by 4 bases, with 18 bases between the two germline ends.

The chain joins TRBV30 to TRBJ1-5; D is undetermined. In germline, CDR1 is GTSNPN, CDR2 SVGIG (reference sequence). CDR3 length equals 13 residues. Trimming took off 2 bases at V and 6 bases at J, with 11 bases between the two ends. This chain's CDR3 is CAWSSRMAQPQHF. CDR3 bases: TGTGCCTGGAGTAGTCGAATGGCTCAGCCCCAGCATTTT.

This clonotype has only a few counts. The chain employs TRBV9 and TRBJ1-1; D is unresolved. Trimming removed 4 bases at V and 5 bases at J, with 15 bases between. Germline CDR1 and CDR2: SGDLS and YYNGEE. The CDR3 sequence is 14 residues long. The CDR3 loop reads CASSPAPRRTEAFF. CDR3 bases: TGTGCCAGCAGCCCCGCCCCCCGTAGGACTGAAGCTTTCTTT. The full variable domain, in which reference TRBV9 and TRBJ1-1 provide the parts outside the CDR3, is DSGVTQTPKHLITATGQRVTLRCSPRSGDLSVYWYQQSLDQGLQFLIQYYNGEERAKGNILERFSAQQFPDLHSELNLSSLELGDSALYFCASSPAPRRTEAFFGQGTRLTVV.

The rearrangement uses TRBV28 and TRBJ1-1; a weak D match, TRBD1 (5 bases). The V gene's germline CDR1 is MDHEN and CDR2 SYDVKM. The CDR3 consists of 15 residues. Trimming shortened V by 5 bases and J by 2 bases, and 15 bases separated the two germline ends. The DNA for the CDR3 is TGTGCCAGCAGTCGACATGGGGGGAAAAACACTGAAGCTTTCTTT. Translated, it gives CASSRHGGKNTEAFF.

This clonotype was counted between two and nine times. The rearrangement joins TRBV6-2 or TRBV6-3 to TRBJ2-7, with 8 bases that match TRBD1. J lost 5 bases, V lost 4 bases, and 7 bases had no gene match. The CDR3 is made up of 14 amino acids. Per the germline V gene, CDR1 is MNHEY and CDR2 is SVGEGT. The DNA of the CDR3 is TGTGCCAGCAGTTCGGACAGGGCGGTGGACGAGCAGTACTTC. Amino acids: CASSSDRAVDEQYF.

The V call is TRBV4-1, the J call TRBJ1-1; D gene unclear. The length of the CDR3 is 16 residues. The germline V and J ends were trimmed by 1 base and 0 bases, with 12 bases remaining between them. Germline CDR1 and CDR2: MGHRA and YSYEKL. The CDR3 DNA follows: TGCGCCAGCAGCCAAGCTACAGCCCGGGTGAACACTGAAGCTTTCTTT. This translates into CASSQATARVNTEAFF.

This CDR3 reads CASSWGQGNEQFF. CDR3 bases: TGTGCCAGCAGTTGGGGACAGGGCAATGAGCAGTTCTTC. The chain employs TRBV27 and TRBJ2-1, with TRBD1 matching 9 bases. Germline CDR1 and CDR2: MNHEY and SMNVEV (reference sequence). V was clipped by 4 bases and J by 6 bases; unmatched bases: 1. The CDR3 has 13 amino acids.

The genes are TRBV2 and TRBJ2-7, with 8 positions matching TRBD2. Losses at the gene ends were 4 bases for V and 9 bases for J; bases not matched to a gene: 20. This CDR3 is 17 amino acids long. Germline CDR1 SNHLY, CDR2 FYNNEI. CDR3 amino acids: CASSVNAGLAGAYGQYF. In nucleotides, the CDR3 is TGTGCCAGCAGTGTGAACGCCGGGCTAGCGGGTGCTTATGGGCAGTACTTC. Supplemented by reference TRBV2 and TRBJ2-7, the full variable domain reads EPEVTQTPSHQVTQMGQEVILRCVPISNHLYFYWYRQILGQKVEFLVSFYNNEISEKSEIFDDQFSVERPDGSNFTLKIRSTKLEDSAMYFCASSVNAGLAGAYGQYFGPGTRLTVT.

The rearrangement uses TRBV15 and TRBJ2-1, with D uncertain. The CDR3 runs to 12 residues. CDR1 is LNHNV, CDR2 YYDKDF, per germline (reference sequence). Trimming removed 3 bases at V and 3 bases at J, with 3 bases between. In DNA form, the CDR3 reads TGTGCCACCAGCAGCGACTACAATGAGCAGTTCTTC. Translating gives CATSSDYNEQFF. The full variable domain, completed using reference TRBV15 and TRBJ2-1, is DAMVIQNPRYQVTQFGKPVTLSCSQTLNHNVMYWYQQKSSQAPKLLFHYYDKDFNNEADTPDNFQSRRPNTSFCFLDIRSPGLGDTAMYLCATSSDYNEQFFGPGTRLTVL.

The rearrangement joins TRBV6-5 to TRBJ1-2; D not certain. V was trimmed by 2 bases and J by 1 base, leaving 11 bases between them. The CDR3 runs 15 residues. CDR1 and CDR2 (germline): MNHEY, SVGAGI. The CDR3 spells CASSYRAGRNYGYTF. CDR3 in DNA: TGTGCCAGCAGTTACCGGGCAGGCCGTAACTATGGCTACACCTTC.

The chain combines TRBV10-3 with TRBJ2-5; 14 bases map to TRBD2. V shed 6 bases, J shed 5 bases, and the junction held 5 bases outside the gene matches. This CDR3 has 15 residues. The V gene's germline CDR1 is ENHRY and CDR2 SYGVKD. The CDR3 sequence is CAISEGLAGAETQYF. CDR3 DNA sequence: TGTGCCATCAGCGAGGGACTAGCGGGAGCTGAGACCCAGTACTTC.

The rearrangement joins TRBV20-1 to TRBJ1-1; D not certain. Per germline, CDR1 DFQATT and CDR2 SNEGSKA (reference sequence). Trimming removed 4 bases at V and 1 base at J, with 10 bases between. This CDR3 comprises 13 residues. The CDR3: CSAIGQKNTEAFF. Here the CDR3 DNA reads TGCAGTGCTATAGGGCAGAAGAACACTGAAGCTTTCTTT.